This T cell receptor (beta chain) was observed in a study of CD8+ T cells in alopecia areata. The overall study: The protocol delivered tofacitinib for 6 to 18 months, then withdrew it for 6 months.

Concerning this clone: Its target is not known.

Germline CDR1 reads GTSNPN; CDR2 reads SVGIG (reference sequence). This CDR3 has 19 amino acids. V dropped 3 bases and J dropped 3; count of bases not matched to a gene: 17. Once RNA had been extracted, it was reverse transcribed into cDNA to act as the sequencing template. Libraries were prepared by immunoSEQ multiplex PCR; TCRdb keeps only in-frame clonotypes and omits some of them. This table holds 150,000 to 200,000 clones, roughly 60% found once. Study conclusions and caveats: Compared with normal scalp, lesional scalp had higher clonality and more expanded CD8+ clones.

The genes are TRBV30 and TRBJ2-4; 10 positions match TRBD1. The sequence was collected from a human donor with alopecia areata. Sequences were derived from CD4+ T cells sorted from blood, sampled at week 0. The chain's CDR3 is CAWSGTGVMGTIVKNIQYF. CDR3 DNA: TGTGCCTGGAGCGGGACAGGGGTTATGGGGACTATAGTCAAAAACATTCAGTACTTC.